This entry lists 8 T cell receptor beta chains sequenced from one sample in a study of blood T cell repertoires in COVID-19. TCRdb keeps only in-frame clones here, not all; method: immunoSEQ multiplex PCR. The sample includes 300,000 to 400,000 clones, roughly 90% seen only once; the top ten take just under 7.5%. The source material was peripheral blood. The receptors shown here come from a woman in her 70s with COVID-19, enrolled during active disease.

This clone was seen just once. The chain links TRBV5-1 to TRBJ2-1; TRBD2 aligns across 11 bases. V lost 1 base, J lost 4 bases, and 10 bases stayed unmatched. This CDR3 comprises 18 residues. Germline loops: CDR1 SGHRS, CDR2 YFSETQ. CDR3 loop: CASSLSLAGAERYNEQFF. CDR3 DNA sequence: TGCGCCAGCAGCTTGTCACTAGCGGGGGCCGAAAGATACAATGAGCAGTTCTTC.

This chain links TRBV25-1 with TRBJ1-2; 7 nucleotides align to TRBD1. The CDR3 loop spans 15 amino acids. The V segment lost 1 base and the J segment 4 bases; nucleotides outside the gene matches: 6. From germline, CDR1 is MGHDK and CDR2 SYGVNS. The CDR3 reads CASSEWDSNSYGYTF. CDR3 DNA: TGTGCCAGCAGTGAATGGGACAGTAACAGCTATGGCTACACCTTC.

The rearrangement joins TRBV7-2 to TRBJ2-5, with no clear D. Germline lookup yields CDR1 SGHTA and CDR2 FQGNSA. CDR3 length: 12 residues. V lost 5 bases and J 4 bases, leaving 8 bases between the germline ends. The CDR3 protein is CASSDGPETQYF. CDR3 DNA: TGTGCCAGCAGCGATGGGCCAGAGACCCAGTACTTC.

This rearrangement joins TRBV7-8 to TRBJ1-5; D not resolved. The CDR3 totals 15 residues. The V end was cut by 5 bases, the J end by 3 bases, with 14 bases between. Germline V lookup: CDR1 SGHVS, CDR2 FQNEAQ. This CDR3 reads CASSPPGSINQPQHF. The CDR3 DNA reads TGTGCCAGCAGCCCCCCGGGAAGTATCAATCAGCCCCAGCATTTT.

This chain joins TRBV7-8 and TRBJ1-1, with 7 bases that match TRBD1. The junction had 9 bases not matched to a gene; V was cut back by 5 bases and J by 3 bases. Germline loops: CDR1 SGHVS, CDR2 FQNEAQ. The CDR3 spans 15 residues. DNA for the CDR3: TGTGCCAGCAGCCCTCGGACAGGACGGGACACTGAAGCTTTCTTT. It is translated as CASSPRTGRDTEAFF.

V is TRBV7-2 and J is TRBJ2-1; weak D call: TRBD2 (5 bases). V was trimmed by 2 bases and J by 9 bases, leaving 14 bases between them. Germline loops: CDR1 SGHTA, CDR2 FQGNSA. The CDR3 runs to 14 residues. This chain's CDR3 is CASSLKWGGGEQFF. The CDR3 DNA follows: TGTGCCAGCAGCTTAAAATGGGGTGGAGGTGAGCAGTTCTTC.

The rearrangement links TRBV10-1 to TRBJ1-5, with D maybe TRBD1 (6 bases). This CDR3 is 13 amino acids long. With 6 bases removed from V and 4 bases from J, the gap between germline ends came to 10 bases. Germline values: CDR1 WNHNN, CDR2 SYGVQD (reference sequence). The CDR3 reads CASSTDSNQPQHF. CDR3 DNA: TGCGCCAGCAGCACGGACAGTAATCAGCCCCAGCATTTT.

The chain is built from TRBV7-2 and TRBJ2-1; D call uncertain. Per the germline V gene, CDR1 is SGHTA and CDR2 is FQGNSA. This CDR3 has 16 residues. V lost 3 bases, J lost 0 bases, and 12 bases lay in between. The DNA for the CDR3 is TGTGCCAGCAGCTTGTCATTTTCGAGCTCCTACAATGAGCAGTTCTTC. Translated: CASSLSFSSSYNEQFF.